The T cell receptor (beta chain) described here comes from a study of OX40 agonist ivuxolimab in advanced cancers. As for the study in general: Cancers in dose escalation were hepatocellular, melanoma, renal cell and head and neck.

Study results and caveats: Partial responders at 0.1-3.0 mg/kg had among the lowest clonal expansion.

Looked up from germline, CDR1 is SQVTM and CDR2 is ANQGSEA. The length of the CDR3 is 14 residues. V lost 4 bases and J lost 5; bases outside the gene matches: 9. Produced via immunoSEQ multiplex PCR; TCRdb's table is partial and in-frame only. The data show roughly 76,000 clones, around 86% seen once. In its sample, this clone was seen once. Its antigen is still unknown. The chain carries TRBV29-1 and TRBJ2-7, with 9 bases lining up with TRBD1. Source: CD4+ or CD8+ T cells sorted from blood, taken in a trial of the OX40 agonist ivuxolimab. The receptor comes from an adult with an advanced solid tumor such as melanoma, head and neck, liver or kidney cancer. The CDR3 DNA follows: TGCAGCGTTGTCCCGGGACAGGGTTACAACGAGCAGTACTTC. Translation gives CSVVPGQGYNEQYF.